This entry is about one T cell receptor (beta chain). This CDR3 is missing its conserved last phenylalanine or tryptophan, likely due to a read error. Each CDR3 protein is one row after TCRdb ran MiXCR on the PCR reads. The sample includes around 480,000 distinct CDR3 sequences, under 30% of them seen just once. This entry is derived from a study of molecular identifiers for immune sequencing clone quantification. Trimming at V came to 5 bases and at J to 1 base, leaving 6 bases not matched to a gene. CDR3 length equals 15 residues. Germline assignment: CDR1 LGHNT and CDR2 FRNRAP. In the sort, naive CD8 T cells were defined as CD8+CD4-CCR7+CD45RA+.

The J gene is TRBJ2-5, the V gene TRBV12-5, with TRBD1 identical over 8 bases. Sequencing was carried out using naive CD8+ T cells from blood, with Jurkat cell RNA spiked in. The sample's subset: FACS-sorted CD8+CD4-CCR7+CD45RA+ naive T cells. This receptor was obtained from a human donor in good health. Some libraries in this study had Jurkat cell RNA spiked in. The CDR3 sequence is CASGSDRGFQETQYY. The CDR3 bases are TGTGCTAGTGGTAGCGACAGGGGTTTCCAAGAGACCCAGTACTAC.